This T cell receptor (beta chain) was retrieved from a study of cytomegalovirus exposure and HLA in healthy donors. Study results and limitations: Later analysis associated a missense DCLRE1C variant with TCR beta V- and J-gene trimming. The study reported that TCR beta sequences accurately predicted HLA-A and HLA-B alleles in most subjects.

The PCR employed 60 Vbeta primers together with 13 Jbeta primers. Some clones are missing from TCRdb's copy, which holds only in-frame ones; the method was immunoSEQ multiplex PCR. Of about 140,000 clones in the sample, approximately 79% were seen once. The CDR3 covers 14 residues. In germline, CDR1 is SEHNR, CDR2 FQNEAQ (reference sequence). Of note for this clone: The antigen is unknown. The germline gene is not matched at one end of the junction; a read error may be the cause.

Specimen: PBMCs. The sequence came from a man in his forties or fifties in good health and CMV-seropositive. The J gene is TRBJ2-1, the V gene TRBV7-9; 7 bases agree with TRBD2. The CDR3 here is CSSSFGGSVSEQFF. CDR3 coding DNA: TGTTCCAGCAGCTTTGGCGGGAGTGTTTCTGAGCAGTTCTTC.